This T cell receptor beta chain emerged from a study of T cell responses to AZD1222 COVID-19 vaccine. Whole-study results and caveats: Clonal diversity was possibly underestimated, and the donors were mostly white British, with more females. After two AZD1222 doses, spike-specific TCR breadth and depth rose versus day 0.

The CDR3 loop spans 16 amino acids. The germline V gene encodes CDR1 MNHEY and CDR2 SMNVEV (reference sequence). Deletions cut 5 bases from V and 0 bases from J, with 17 bases between. Profiled with immunoSEQ multiplex PCR; TCRdb holds only in-frame clones, not every one. The table shows around 140,000 clones, with more than 75% occurring only once. In the case of this clone: Its specificity is not known.

This material consisted of peripheral blood, taken 28 days after the second AZD1222 dose. The J gene is TRBJ2-7, the V gene TRBV27; D is undetermined. The sequence derives from an adult who received the AZD1222 COVID-19 vaccine. As DNA, the CDR3 is TGTGCCAGCAGTAGGGTATCGGCCTACTCCTCCTACGAGCAGTACTTC. Its translation: CASSRVSAYSSYEQYF.